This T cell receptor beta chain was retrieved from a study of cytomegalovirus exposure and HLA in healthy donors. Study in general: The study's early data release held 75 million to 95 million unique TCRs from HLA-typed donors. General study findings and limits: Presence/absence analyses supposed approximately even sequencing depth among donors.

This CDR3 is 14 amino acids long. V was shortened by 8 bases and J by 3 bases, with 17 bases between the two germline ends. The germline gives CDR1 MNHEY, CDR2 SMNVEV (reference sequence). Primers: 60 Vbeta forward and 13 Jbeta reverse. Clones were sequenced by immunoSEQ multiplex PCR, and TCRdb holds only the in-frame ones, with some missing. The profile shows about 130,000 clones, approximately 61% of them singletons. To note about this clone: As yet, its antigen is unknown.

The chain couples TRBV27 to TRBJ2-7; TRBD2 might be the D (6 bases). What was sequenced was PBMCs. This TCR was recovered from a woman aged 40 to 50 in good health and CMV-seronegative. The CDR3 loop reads CASGPPGGIYEQYF. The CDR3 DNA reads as TGTGCCAGCGGCCCACCCGGGGGTATCTACGAGCAGTACTTC.